This paragraph covers one T cell receptor (beta chain) sequence. This record belongs to a study of CD8 T cells in ankylosing spondylitis. The CDR3 spans 15 residues. Unmatched junction bases numbered 8, after V lost 4 bases and J lost 10 bases. Germline loops: CDR1 SNHLY, CDR2 FYNNEI. Each CDR3 protein is one row after TCRdb ran MiXCR on the 5' RACE reads. The sample lists 250,000 to 350,000 distinct CDR3 sequences, 20% to 25% occurring once. The TCR was taken from a female donor with ankylosing spondylitis or in good health (not recorded which). This chain connects TRBV2 to TRBJ2-1; 12 nucleotides align to TRBD2. Sequences were obtained from blood, either unsorted or a sorted T cell fraction (not recorded which). The CDR3 region is CASSGLAGGPWEQFF. The CDR3 nucleotides are TGTGCCAGCAGTGGTCTAGCGGGAGGGCCTTGGGAGCAGTTCTTC.